This entry lists 11 T cell receptor beta chains sequenced from one sample in a study of blood T cell repertoires in COVID-19. Only in-frame clones appear in the TCRdb table, and some are missing; sequencing was by immunoSEQ multiplex PCR. The sample has approximately 350,000 clones, around 90% seen once; the top ten hold roughly 1.2%. The specimen sequenced was peripheral blood. These receptors originate from a man aged 35 to 55 with acute or convalescent COVID-19.

This clone has only one observation. V usage is TRBV28 and J usage is TRBJ1-5, with D unresolved. Germline V CDR1 and CDR2: MDHEN, SYDVKM. The CDR3 loop spans 15 amino acids. Trimming removed 5 bases from V and 6 bases from J, with 17 bases in between. Written as DNA, the CDR3 is TGTGCCAGCAGTCACGTGAAAACAGCGGTTCAGCCCCAGCATTTT. Translating it yields CASSHVKTAVQPQHF.

This clone came up a few times. This chain links TRBV14 with TRBJ2-1, with TRBD2 matching over 10 bases. After removal of 2 bases from V and 0 bases from J, the junction contained 1 base not matched to a gene. Germline V CDR1 and CDR2: SGHDN, FVKESK. This CDR3 is 16 amino acids long. CDR3 sequence: CASSQLAGASYNEQFF. The CDR3 bases are TGTGCCAGCAGCCAACTAGCGGGGGCCTCCTACAATGAGCAGTTCTTC.

J is TRBJ2-1 and V is TRBV6-4; TRBD2 aligns across 10 bases. The germline CDR1 and CDR2 sequences are MRHNA and SNTAGT. This CDR3 has 15 residues. The V gene end was trimmed by 0 bases and the J gene end by 6 bases; junction bases not matched to a gene: 2. The CDR3 here is CASSDSSGGFNEQFF. The CDR3 DNA follows: TGTGCCAGCAGTGACTCTAGCGGGGGGTTCAATGAGCAGTTCTTC.

This chain links TRBV6-2 or TRBV6-3 with TRBJ2-7, with 12 bases lining up with TRBD2. This CDR3 spans 15 amino acids. V shed 0 bases, J shed 5 bases, and the junction held 2 bases outside the gene matches. Germline assignment: CDR1 MNHEY and CDR2 SVGEGT. The CDR3, as DNA: TGTGCCAGCAGTTACTCGAGACTAGCGGGAGACGAGCAGTACTTC. It encodes CASSYSRLAGDEQYF.

V gene TRBV4-1 combines with J gene TRBJ1-1, with D possibly TRBD1 on 6 matching bases. V lost 0 bases to trimming and J lost 8 bases, with 16 bases between them. This CDR3 comprises 15 residues. CDR1 and CDR2 (germline): MGHRA, YSYEKL. The CDR3 DNA reads TGCGCCAGCAGCCAAGATTTCGCCAGGGGAGAGGAAGCTTTCTTT. Translated: CASSQDFARGEEAFF.

The chain employs TRBV6-2 or TRBV6-3 and TRBJ2-5, with D perhaps TRBD1 (5 bases). CDR3 length: 16 residues. Deletions cut 5 bases from V and 0 bases from J, with 16 bases between. CDR1 and CDR2 (germline): MNHEY, SVGEGT. For the CDR3, the DNA is TGTGCCAGCAGTGTTGACAGCAGTTTGAACCAAGAGACCCAGTACTTC. It translates to CASSVDSSLNQETQYF.

The genes are TRBV19 and TRBJ2-7; D is possibly TRBD1 (5 bases). Between the trimmed V and J ends, which lost 5 bases and 5 bases, there was a span of 10 bases. The CDR3 sequence is 12 residues long. Germline V gene data show CDR1 as LNHDA and CDR2 as SQIVND (reference sequence). DNA for the CDR3: TGTGCCAGTAGTGCAGGGTCGCACGAGCAGTACTTC. Protein sequence: CASSAGSHEQYF.

This chain uses TRBV12-1 with TRBJ2-1; the D segment call TRBD2 is taken from the table without a DNA check. TRBV12-1 is a listed pseudogene. This CDR3 is 14 amino acids long. CDR3 residues: CASSCTSGGNEQFF. DNA of the CDR3: TGTGCCAGCAGCTGTACTAGCGGGGGCAATGAGCAGTTCTTC.

The chain has TRBV11-3 and TRBJ2-1; 9 bases match TRBD2. V lost 4 bases, J lost 3 bases, and 4 bases stayed unmatched. CDR1 is SGHNT, CDR2 YENEEA, per germline. The CDR3 is 15 residues long. The CDR3 sequence is CASSSSGALYNEQFF. CDR3 in DNA: TGTGCCAGCAGCTCTAGCGGGGCACTCTACAATGAGCAGTTCTTC.

The chain employs TRBV9 and TRBJ2-1; 8 nucleotides line up with TRBD2. Unmatched junction bases numbered 13, after V lost 7 bases and J lost 10 bases. This CDR3 region has 14 residues. Germline V gene sequence: CDR1 SGDLS, CDR2 YYNGEE. In DNA form, the CDR3 reads TGTGCCAGCTCACCCCAGCGGGAGATTCAAGAGCAGTTCTTC. It codes for CASSPQREIQEQFF.

The gene calls are TRBV11-3 and TRBJ2-2; D call uncertain. The CDR3 sequence is 14 residues long. Trimming took 1 base from V and 5 from J, leaving 8 bases between them. Per germline, CDR1 SGHNT and CDR2 YENEEA. The CDR3: CASSLGSRTGELFF. The DNA of the CDR3 is TGTGCCAGCAGCTTAGGAAGTAGAACCGGGGAGCTGTTTTTT.